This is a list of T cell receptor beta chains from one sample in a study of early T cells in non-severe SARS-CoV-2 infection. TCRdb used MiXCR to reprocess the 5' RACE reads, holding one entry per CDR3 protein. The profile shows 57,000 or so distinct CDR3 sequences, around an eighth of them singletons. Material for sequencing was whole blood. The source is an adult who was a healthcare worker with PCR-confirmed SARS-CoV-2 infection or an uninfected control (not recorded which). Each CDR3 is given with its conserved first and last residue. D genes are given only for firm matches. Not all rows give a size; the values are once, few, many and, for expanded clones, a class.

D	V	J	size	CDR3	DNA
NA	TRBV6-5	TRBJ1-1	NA	CASRRDLLGANTEAFF	TGTGCCAGCAGAAGGGACCTCCTGGGAGCGAACACTGAAGCTTTCTTT
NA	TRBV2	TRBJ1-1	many	CASSEGGHTEAFF	TGTGCCAGCAGTGAAGGGGGGCACACTGAAGCTTTCTTT
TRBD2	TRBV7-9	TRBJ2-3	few	CASSPGLAGADTQYF	TGTGCCAGCAGCCCCGGACTAGCGGGAGCGGATACGCAGTATTTT
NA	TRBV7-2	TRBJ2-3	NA	CASSLVSSEHTQYF	TGTGCCAGCAGCTTAGTCTCTAGCGAACATACGCAGTATTTT
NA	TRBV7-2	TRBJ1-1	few	CASSSRVEAFF	TGTGCCAGCAGCTCGAGAGTTGAAGCTTTCTTT
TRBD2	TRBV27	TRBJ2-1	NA	CASSLSPTSYEQFF	TGTGCCAGCAGTTTATCACCGACTAGCTATGAGCAGTTCTTC
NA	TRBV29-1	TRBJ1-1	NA	CSVDGEAFF	TGCAGCGTTGACGGGGAAGCTTTCTTT
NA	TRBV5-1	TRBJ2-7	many	CASSPGRGDYEQYF	TGCGCCAGCAGCCCGGGACGGGGAGACTACGAGCAGTACTTC
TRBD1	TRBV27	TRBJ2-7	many	CASSTGQFYEQYF	TGTGCCAGCAGTACGGGACAGTTCTACGAGCAGTACTTC
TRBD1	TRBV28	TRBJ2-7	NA	CASREQGATRSEQYF	TGTGCCAGCAGAGAGCAGGGGGCTACGCGGTCCGAGCAGTACTTC
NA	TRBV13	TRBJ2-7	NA	CASSSRGASSYEQYF	TGTGCCAGCAGCTCCCGCGGGGCGAGCTCCTACGAGCAGTACTTC
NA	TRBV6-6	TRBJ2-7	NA	CASSYSNSQQYF	TGTGCCAGCAGTTACTCGAACTCCCAGCAGTACTTC
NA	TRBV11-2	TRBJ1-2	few	CASSLDREGAGYTF	TGTGCCAGCAGCTTAGATCGGGAGGGTGCTGGCTACACCTTC
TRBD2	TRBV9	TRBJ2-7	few	CASRGPGLAGANMAYEQYF	TGTGCCAGCAGGGGCCCTGGACTAGCGGGGGCCAATATGGCCTACGAGCAGTACTTC
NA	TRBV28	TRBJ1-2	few	CASTQGGQGLYGYTF	TGTGCCAGCACCCAAGGAGGTCAGGGGCTCTATGGCTACACCTTC
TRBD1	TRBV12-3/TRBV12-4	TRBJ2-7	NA	CASRQGDADEQYF	TGTGCCAGCAGACAGGGGGACGCGGACGAGCAGTACTTC
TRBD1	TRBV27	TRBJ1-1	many	CASISKRYRAGGWNTEAFF	TGTGCCAGCATCAGTAAGCGGTATAGGGCAGGGGGCTGGAACACTGAAGCTTTCTTT
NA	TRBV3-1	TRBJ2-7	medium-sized	CASSADFHGVEQYF	TGTGCCAGCAGCGCGGACTTCCATGGGGTCGAGCAGTACTTC
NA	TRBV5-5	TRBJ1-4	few	CASSSEWGRTNEKLFF	TGTGCCAGCAGCTCCGAGTGGGGGAGAACTAATGAAAAACTGTTTTTT
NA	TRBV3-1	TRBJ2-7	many	CASSQQGTYEQYF	TGTGCCAGCAGCCAACAGGGGACCTACGAGCAGTACTTC
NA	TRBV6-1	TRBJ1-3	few	CASSPRTASSGNTIYF	TGTGCCAGCAGTCCCCGGACAGCTTCTTCTGGAAACACCATATATTTT
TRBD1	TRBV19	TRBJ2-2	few	CASSSRTGGFTGELFF	TGTGCCAGTAGTAGTCGGACAGGAGGTTTCACCGGGGAGCTGTTTTTT
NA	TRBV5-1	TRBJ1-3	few	CASSFGRSGGNTIYF	TGCGCCAGCAGCTTCGGCCGTTCAGGTGGAAACACCATATATTTT
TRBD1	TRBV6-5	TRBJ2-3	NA	CASRSGQDPTDTQYF	TGTGCCAGCAGGTCGGGACAGGACCCCACAGATACGCAGTATTTT
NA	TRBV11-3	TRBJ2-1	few	CASSLELSSYNEQFF	TGTGCCAGCAGCTTAGAATTGAGCTCCTACAATGAGCAGTTCTTC
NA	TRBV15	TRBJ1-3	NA	CTTDNGASGNTIYF	TGTACCACCGATAACGGGGCCTCTGGAAACACCATATATTTT
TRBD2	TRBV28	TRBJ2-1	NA	CASSHAGGTYNEQFF	TGTGCCAGCAGCCACGCGGGAGGAACCTACAATGAGCAGTTCTTC
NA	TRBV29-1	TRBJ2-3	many	CSVEETSWDTQYF	TGCAGCGTTGAAGAAACGTCGTGGGATACGCAGTATTTT
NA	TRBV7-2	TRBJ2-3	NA	CVSSLERTDTQYF	TGTGTCAGCAGCTTAGAAAGAACAGATACGCAGTATTTT
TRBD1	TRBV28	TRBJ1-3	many	CASAQQGQGVISGNTIYF	TGTGCCAGCGCGCAACAGGGACAGGGGGTTATCTCTGGAAACACCATATATTTT
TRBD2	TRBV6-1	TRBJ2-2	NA	CASSGGLAGAVELFF	TGTGCCAGCAGTGGGGGTCTGGCGGGAGCCGTGGAGCTGTTTTTT
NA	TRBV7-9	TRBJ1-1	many	CASSLVVGPWENTEAFF	TGTGCCAGCAGCTTAGTGGTAGGGCCCTGGGAGAACACTGAAGCTTTCTTT
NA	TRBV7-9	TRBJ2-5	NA	CASSSSPGTETQYF	TGTGCCAGCAGCAGTTCTCCAGGCACGGAGACCCAGTACTTC
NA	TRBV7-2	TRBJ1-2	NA	CASSLDGANYGYTF	TGTGCCAGCAGCTTAGACGGAGCTAACTATGGCTACACCTTC
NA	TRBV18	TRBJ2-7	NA	CASSSTDDEQYF	TGTGCCAGCTCATCGACAGATGACGAGCAGTACTTC
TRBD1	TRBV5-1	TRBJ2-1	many	CASSLEGQGANEQFF	TGCGCCAGCAGCTTGGAGGGACAGGGGGCGAATGAGCAGTTCTTC
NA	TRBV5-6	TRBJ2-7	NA	CASRSPWGEQYF	TGTGCCAGCAGGAGTCCCTGGGGCGAGCAGTACTTC
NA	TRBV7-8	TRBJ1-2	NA	CASSLVFGGTHGYTF	TGTGCCAGCAGCTTAGTTTTTGGGGGCACCCATGGCTACACCTTC
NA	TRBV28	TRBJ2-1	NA	CASNPGWVYNEQFF	TGTGCCAGCAACCCGGGCTGGGTCTACAATGAGCAGTTCTTC
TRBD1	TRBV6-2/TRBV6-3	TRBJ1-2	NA	CASSYSSTGNYGYTF	TGTGCCAGCAGTTACTCATCGACAGGGAACTATGGCTACACCTTC
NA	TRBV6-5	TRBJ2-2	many	CASSYIPPPGELFF	TGTGCCAGCAGTTACATCCCTCCCCCCGGGGAGCTGTTTTTT
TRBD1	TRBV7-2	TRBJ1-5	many	CASSLGTGGLQPQHF	TGTGCCAGCAGCTTAGGTACAGGGGGCCTTCAGCCCCAGCATTTT
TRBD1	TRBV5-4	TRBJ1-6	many	CASSSDRESYNSPLHF	TGTGCCAGCAGCTCCGACAGGGAATCCTATAATTCACCCCTCCACTTT
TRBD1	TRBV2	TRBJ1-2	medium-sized	CASRTGGSGGYTF	TGTGCCAGCAGGACAGGGGGCTCCGGCGGCTACACCTTC
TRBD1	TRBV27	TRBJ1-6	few	CASSLMVGQPNSPLHF	TGTGCCAGCAGTTTAATGGTGGGACAGCCAAATTCACCCCTCCACTTT
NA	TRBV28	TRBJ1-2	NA	CASRADLVRQYGYTF	TGTGCCAGCAGAGCGGATTTGGTCCGACAGTATGGCTACACCTTC
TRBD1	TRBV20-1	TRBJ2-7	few	CSAREPGTATYEQYF	TGCAGTGCTAGAGAACCCGGGACAGCTACCTACGAGCAGTACTTC
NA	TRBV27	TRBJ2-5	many	CASSLEGPGAFGETQYF	TGTGCCAGCAGTTTAGAGGGACCTGGGGCTTTCGGAGAGACCCAGTACTTC
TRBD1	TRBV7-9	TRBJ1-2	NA	CASSLGQGAQYGYTF	TGTGCCAGCAGCTTAGGACAGGGGGCTCAATATGGCTACACCTTC
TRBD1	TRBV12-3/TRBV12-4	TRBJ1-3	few	CASRGQGNSGNTIYF	TGTGCCAGCAGGGGACAGGGCAACTCTGGAAACACCATATATTTT
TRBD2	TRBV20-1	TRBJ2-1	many	CSARDSSGRGNEQFF	TGCAGTGCTAGAGACTCGAGCGGGAGAGGCAATGAGCAGTTCTTC